This is a list of T cell receptor beta chains from one sample in a study of Tregs in tolerant kidney transplant recipients. Clones were sequenced by immunoSEQ multiplex PCR, and TCRdb holds only the in-frame ones, with some missing. The table records 200,000 to 300,000 clones, approximately 84% of them present only once. Source material: CD4+ T cells from blood. These TCRs come from a human donor in good health. Both conserved end residues are part of each CDR3. D genes are given only for firm matches. Rows may omit the clone size; those that give it use once, few, many or a size class.

J gene	D gene	CDR3 length	clone size	V gene	CDR3 DNA	CDR3 protein
TRBJ2-2	TRBD2	15	.	TRBV27	TGTGCCAATATGAGCGGGAAAGACAACACCGGGGAGCTGTTTTTT	CANMSGKDNTGELFF
TRBJ1-2	.	16	.	TRBV5-1	TGCGCCAGCAGCTTGGCCATTAAGGGCGAGGTCGATGGCTACACCTTC	CASSLAIKGEVDGYTF
TRBJ1-1	.	18	.	TRBV7-3	TGTGCCAGCAACATTAAAATCGACGGAGGGGGGAGGAACACTGAAGCTTTCTTT	CASNIKIDGGGRNTEAFF
TRBJ2-2	TRBD2	17	.	TRBV5-4	TGTGCCAGCAGCTTGGTGGTACTAGCGGGGGATACCGGGGAGCTGTTTTTT	CASSLVVLAGDTGELFF
TRBJ2-1	.	13	.	TRBV18	TGTGCCAGCTCACCCAACAGCTACAATGAGCAGTTCTTC	CASSPNSYNEQFF
TRBJ2-1	TRBD2	16	.	TRBV15	TGTGCCACCAGCAGAGTTGGCCAGCGGGGTTACAATGAGCAGTTCTTC	CATSRVGQRGYNEQFF
TRBJ2-3	TRBD2	15	few	TRBV11-2	TGTGCCAGCAGAACTAGCGGGGGGTTCACAGATACGCAGTATTTT	CASRTSGGFTDTQYF
TRBJ2-5	TRBD2	16	.	TRBV5-8	TGTGCCAGCAGCCCGGGACTAGCGGGAAGGTGGGAGACCCAGTACTTC	CASSPGLAGRWETQYF
TRBJ1-1	.	13	.	TRBV5-1	TGCGCCAGCAGCGGGGGTGTGAACACTGAAGCTTTCTTT	CASSGGVNTEAFF
TRBJ1-6	.	13	.	TRBV6-1	TGTGCCAGCATCAGCTCCTATAATTCACCCCTCCACTTT	CASISSYNSPLHF
TRBJ1-2	.	12	.	TRBV2	TGTGCCAGTAAGGTTGACAGCTATGGCTACACCTTC	CASKVDSYGYTF
TRBJ2-3	.	13	once	TRBV29-1	TGCAGCGTTGGGCCAGGGGGGACAGATACGCAGTATTTT	CSVGPGGTDTQYF
TRBJ1-4	.	12	.	TRBV19	TGTGCCAGTACCAAGGACGGCGCTGGGGTGTTTTTT	CASTKDGAGVFF
TRBJ2-1	TRBD2	17	.	TRBV5-1	TGCGCCAGCAGCCAAAGTCGGACTAGCGGCTCCTACAATGAGCAGTTCTTC	CASSQSRTSGSYNEQFF
TRBJ1-4	TRBD1	18	.	TRBV4-1	TGCGCCAGCAGCCCGCGGTCCAGGGGGTTCGGTGCTAATGAAAAACTGTTTTTT	CASSPRSRGFGANEKLFF
TRBJ2-7	TRBD2	16	.	TRBV4-2	TGTGCCAGCAGCCAAGAAACCGGGGGGGTCTCCTACGAGCAGTACTTC	CASSQETGGVSYEQYF
TRBJ1-6	TRBD1	13	.	TRBV5-6	TGTGCCAGCAGCAGGACAGGGATTTCACCCCTCCACTTT	CASSRTGISPLHF
TRBJ2-5	.	14	.	TRBV4-2	TGTGCCAGCAGCTACTGGCCGGGGCAAGAGACCCAGTACTTC	CASSYWPGQETQYF
TRBJ2-1	.	14	.	TRBV4-2	TGTGCCAGCAGCCACAGAGGACCCTACAATGAGCAGTTCTTC	CASSHRGPYNEQFF
TRBJ1-1	TRBD1	16	.	TRBV18	TGTGCCAGCTCACCCGACAGGGGTGGGATGAACACTGAAGCTTTCTTT	CASSPDRGGMNTEAFF
TRBJ2-5	TRBD1	16	.	TRBV14	TGTGCCAGCAGCGCACTCGGGACAGGGGGCGGAGAGACCCAGTACTTC	CASSALGTGGGETQYF
TRBJ1-1	.	13	.	TRBV30	TGTGCCTGGAGACTGGGGGCTAACACTGAAGCTTTCTTT	CAWRLGANTEAFF
TRBJ1-4	.	14	.	TRBV19	TGTGCCAGTTGTGGCGGTACTAGGAATGAAAAACTGTTTTTT	CASCGGTRNEKLFF
TRBJ2-7	.	15	few	TRBV5-1	TGCGCCAGCAGCTTGTTGGGGGCCAGCTCCTACGAGCAGTACTTC	CASSLLGASSYEQYF
TRBJ2-7	TRBD2	13	.	TRBV2	TGTGCCAGCAGCATCGTATGGGGGGGCGAGCAGTACTTC	CASSIVWGGEQYF
TRBJ1-1	.	12	.	TRBV29-1	TGCAGCGGGGGACCGAGGAACACTGAAGCTTTCTTT	CSGGPRNTEAFF
TRBJ1-1	TRBD1	14	.	TRBV7-9	TGTGCCAGCAGCCGAGTAGGGGGCGGCACTGAAGCTTTCTTT	CASSRVGGGTEAFF
TRBJ2-5	TRBD2	13	.	TRBV30	TGTGCCTGGAGTGTACAAGCGGGGGCGACCCAGTACTTC	CAWSVQAGATQYF
TRBJ2-1	.	13	.	TRBV7-4	TGTGCCAGCAGCTACAGGCCCTACAATGAGCAGTTCTTC	CASSYRPYNEQFF
TRBJ1-2	TRBD1	15	.	TRBV6-5	TGTGCCAGCAGTTATAGGACAGGGGGGATCTATGGCTACACCTTC	CASSYRTGGIYGYTF
TRBJ1-6	.	13	.	TRBV11-3	TGTGCCAGCAGCTTCGTCAGGGGTTCACCCCTCCACTTT	CASSFVRGSPLHF
TRBJ2-7	.	15	few	TRBV7-9	TGTGCCAGCAGCCACCGTTCCCTGGAGGTCTACGAGCAGTACTTC	CASSHRSLEVYEQYF
TRBJ1-5	.	16	once	TRBV19	TGTGCCAGTAGTATAAACACAGGGTATCGCAATCAGCCCCAGCATTTT	CASSINTGYRNQPQHF
TRBJ2-5	TRBD1	16	.	TRBV14	TGTGCCAGCAGCCAAGAGTTAGTCAGGGGGATGGAGACCCAGTACTTC	CASSQELVRGMETQYF